Listed here are 15 T cell receptor beta chains from one sample, sequenced in a study of blood T cell repertoires in COVID-19. Generated by immunoSEQ multiplex PCR, the TCRdb table keeps only in-frame clones and is missing some. Of 35,000 to 50,000 clones in the sample, over 80% were seen once. Sequencing was performed on peripheral blood. These receptors were taken from a woman older than 75 with acute or convalescent COVID-19.

V and J are TRBV6-5 and TRBJ1-1; D is unclear. Looked up from germline, CDR1 is MNHEY and CDR2 is SVGAGI. The V and J ends lost 5 bases and 4 bases respectively, with 8 bases between them. The CDR3 runs to 12 residues. This chain's CDR3 is CASSRLGTEAFF. The CDR3, as DNA: TGTGCCAGCAGTCGACTAGGCACTGAAGCTTTCTTT.

The chain recombines TRBV12-1 with TRBJ1-5; the D call TRBD1 from the table was never checked on the DNA. TRBV12-1 is termed a pseudogene. This CDR3 region has 14 residues. The CDR3 is CASSLGQGNQPQHF. The CDR3 DNA follows: TGTGCCAGCAGCTTGGGACAGGGCAATCAGCCCCAGCATTTT.

V and J are TRBV2 and TRBJ1-5, with D perhaps matching TRBD1 (6 bases). Germline V CDR1 and CDR2: SNHLY, FYNNEI. V was pared by 2 bases and J by 7 bases, with 12 bases between. The CDR3 is 14 amino acids. The CDR3 spells CASSETGFRQPQHF. CDR3 nucleotide sequence: TGTGCCAGCAGTGAAACAGGGTTCAGGCAGCCCCAGCATTTT.

The chain joins TRBV5-1 to TRBJ2-1; 7 bases match TRBD2. J gave up 7 bases and V 2 bases, and 6 bases lay outside the gene matches. The CDR3 contains 14 residues. Germline CDR1 reads SGHRS; CDR2 reads YFSETQ. This CDR3 is CASSFLAAGNEQFF. The CDR3 region has the DNA TGCGCCAGCAGCTTCCTAGCGGCTGGAAATGAGCAGTTCTTC.

This sequence joins TRBV5-1 and TRBJ2-2; 10 bases align to TRBD1. V gave up 5 bases and J gave up 6 bases; unmatched junction bases: 10. The CDR3 spans 16 residues. The germline V gene has CDR1 SGHRS and CDR2 YFSETQ. The CDR3: CASRLSGTGVSGELFF. CDR3 coding DNA: TGCGCCAGCAGACTTTCCGGGACAGGGGTTTCCGGGGAGCTGTTTTTT.

This rearrangement joins TRBV6-5 to TRBJ1-5; 7 bases agree with TRBD1. From germline, CDR1 is MNHEY and CDR2 SVGAGI. J gave up 4 bases and V 9 bases, and 9 bases lay outside the gene matches. This CDR3 has 14 amino acids. CDR3 sequence reads: CASYTGQWNQPQHF. The CDR3 DNA reads TGTGCCAGTTACACGGGACAGTGGAATCAGCCCCAGCATTTT.

The DNA of the CDR3 is TGCGCCAGCAGCCATGGACAGGGGGCGCGGGCAGGCTACACCTTC. Amino acids: CASSHGQGARAGYTF. The chain is built from TRBV4-1 and TRBJ1-2, with TRBD1 identical over 11 bases. The CDR3 consists of 15 residues. V dropped 3 bases and J dropped 8; count of bases not matched to a gene: 8. Per the germline V gene, CDR1 is MGHRA and CDR2 is YSYEKL.

V gene TRBV29-1 combines with J gene TRBJ2-5; D might be TRBD1 (6 bases). This CDR3 contains 14 residues. The germline V gene encodes CDR1 SQVTM and CDR2 ANQGSEA. Trimming left V 3 bases short and J 3 bases short, with 14 bases between. The CDR3 region is CSVDDKGDKETQYF. CDR3 nucleotide sequence: TGCAGCGTTGATGATAAGGGGGATAAAGAGACCCAGTACTTC.

This clone was observed a handful of times. The CDR3 DNA sequence: TGTGCCAGTAAGGGGACAGGGATGACAGAGACCCAGTACTTC. Its protein is CASKGTGMTETQYF. The chain carries TRBV5-6 and TRBJ2-5; 9 bases map to TRBD1. V trimming: 8 bases; J trimming: 4 bases; junction bases outside the gene matches: 9. The CDR3 runs 14 residues. Germline V gives CDR1 SGHDT, CDR2 YYEEEE.

In its sample, this clone was seen once. The rearrangement joins TRBV4-1 to TRBJ2-3; 7 nucleotides line up with TRBD2. This CDR3 is built from 16 residues. J lost 1 base, V lost 0 bases, and 4 bases had no gene match. The germline gives CDR1 MGHRA, CDR2 YSYEKL. CDR3 DNA sequence: TGCGCCAGCAGCCAAGAGGTGGCGGGGGGCACAGATACGCAGTATTTT. Amino acid sequence: CASSQEVAGGTDTQYF.

The V call is TRBV11-3, the J call TRBJ2-3; 7 bases fit TRBD2. V gave up 3 bases and J gave up 4 bases; unmatched junction bases: 13. From germline, CDR1 is SGHNT and CDR2 YENEEA. This CDR3 has 17 residues. The CDR3 here is CASSFGGLGGKADTQYF. Here the CDR3 DNA reads TGTGCCAGCAGCTTTGGAGGGTTGGGGGGGAAAGCAGATACGCAGTATTTT.

The rearrangement joins TRBV28 to TRBJ1-2; perhaps TRBD1 as D (6 bases). Trimming cost V 5 bases and J 4 bases, with 11 bases left between them. The CDR3 runs 13 residues. The germline V gene has CDR1 MDHEN and CDR2 SYDVKM. This chain's CDR3 is CASSPRGAYGYTF. CDR3 bases: TGTGCCAGCAGTCCCCGGGGGGCCTATGGCTACACCTTC.

V usage is TRBV7-2 and J usage is TRBJ2-1; 8 nucleotides agree with TRBD2. The germline V gene has CDR1 SGHTA and CDR2 FQGNSA. This CDR3 is built from 15 residues. The ends lost 5 bases at V and 9 bases at J; junction bases unmatched: 12. The CDR3 DNA reads as TGTGCCAGCAGCCCGAGGGGCGGGGGGTCTGTTGAGCAGTTCTTC. Translating gives CASSPRGGGSVEQFF.

This chain links TRBV6-4 with TRBJ2-7; the match to TRBD1 covers 8 bases. Looked up from germline, CDR1 is MRHNA and CDR2 is SNTAGT. The CDR3 is made up of 14 amino acids. V lost 0 bases, J lost 3 bases, and 1 base stayed unmatched. This CDR3 reads CASSDSDRDYEQYF. The CDR3 nucleotides read TGTGCCAGCAGTGACTCGGACAGGGACTACGAGCAGTACTTC.

The V call is TRBV19, the J call TRBJ1-5, with 9 bases lining up with TRBD1. The CDR3 runs 14 residues. Germline values: CDR1 LNHDA, CDR2 SQIVND (reference sequence). V lost 5 bases, J lost 6 bases, and 5 bases stayed unmatched. This CDR3 reads CASSATGGRQPQHF. In nucleotides, the CDR3 is TGTGCCAGTAGTGCGACAGGGGGACGTCAGCCCCAGCATTTT.